The 7 T cell receptor beta chains below were found in one sample sequenced in a study of metastatic and nonmetastatic thyroid tumors. Using MiXCR, TCRdb re-called clones from the PCR reads. The data show about 92,000 clones, 14% to 15% seen once. No treatment had been given to any patient before thyroid surgery. The sample was blood. These receptors were collected from a female donor with papillary thyroid cancer or a benign thyroid nodule (not recorded which). Some clones in this sample may be carry-over from other donors' samples.

To note about this clone: The junction and the germline gene differ at one end; a read error may be behind it. The chain has TRBV11-2 and TRBJ1-2; TRBD1 matches 8 bases. The CDR3 totals 16 residues. Per the germline V gene, CDR1 is SGHAT and CDR2 is FQNNGV. The CDR3 here is CASSVQNDRGNYGCTF. Here the CDR3 DNA reads TGTGCCAGCAGCGTGCAAAACGACAGGGGAAACTATGGCTGCACCTTC.

Many counts were recorded for this clone. The chain employs TRBV4-2 and TRBJ1-2; D is unclear. CDR3 length equals 16 residues. CDR1 and CDR2 (germline): LGHNA, YNFKEQ. Trimming removed 3 bases from V and 2 bases from J, with 16 bases in between. CDR3 DNA: TGTGCCAGCAGCCACGATTTGGAGGCCCTGAACTATGGCTACACCTTC. Translating it yields CASSHDLEALNYGYTF.

The sample holds many counts of this clone. The chain is built from TRBV7-9 and TRBJ1-6; TRBD1 might be the D (6 bases). Trimming stripped 2 bases from V and 1 base from J, with 9 bases between. The germline V gene encodes CDR1 SEHNR and CDR2 FQNEAQ (reference sequence). The CDR3 runs 16 residues. The CDR3 sequence is CASSLKGDSYNSPLHF. As DNA, the CDR3 is TGTGCCAGCAGCTTAAAGGGGGATTCCTATAATTCACCCCTCCACTTT.

This clone has more than one count but fewer than ten. V is TRBV10-2 and J is TRBJ1-4; TRBD1 matches 7 bases. The germline V gene has CDR1 WSHSY and CDR2 SAAADI. CDR3 length: 16 residues. The V gene end was trimmed by 2 bases and the J gene end by 2 bases; junction bases not matched to a gene: 5. For the CDR3, the DNA is TGCGCCAGCAGTGAGGACCCGACAGGGACTAATGAAAAACTGTTTTTT. Translation gives CASSEDPTGTNEKLFF.

Ten or more counts support this clone. V gene TRBV9 combines with J gene TRBJ2-2, with D perhaps matching TRBD1 (5 bases). CDR1 and CDR2 (germline): SGDLS, YYNGEE. The V and J ends lost 4 bases and 1 base respectively, with 14 bases between them. This CDR3 is 16 amino acids long. CDR3 loop: CASSHLDGQNTGELFF. In nucleotides, the CDR3 is TGTGCCAGCAGCCACCTGGACGGACAGAACACCGGGGAGCTGTTTTTT.

This clone was counted ten times or more. The V call is TRBV6-2 or TRBV6-3, the J call TRBJ2-1, with a possible D match to TRBD1 (5 bases). The germline V gene encodes CDR1 MNHEY and CDR2 SVGEGT. CDR3 length equals 15 residues. V shed 2 bases and J shed 0 bases, with 8 bases lying between them. The DNA for the CDR3 is TGTGCCAGCAGTTACAGGGGATCCTCCTACAATGAGCAGTTCTTC. It is translated as CASSYRGSSYNEQFF.

Only a few counts were recorded for this clone. A read error is possible here, since a much larger clone lies one base away. This chain links TRBV27 with TRBJ2-5, with a possible D match to TRBD2 (6 bases). Trimming took 5 bases from V and 2 from J, leaving 15 bases between them. Germline V gene lookup returns CDR1 MNHEY and CDR2 SMNVEV (reference sequence). The CDR3 loop spans 15 amino acids. The CDR3 bases are TGTGCCAGCAGTCCATTAGCGGTCCTGCAAGAGACCCAGTACTTC. As protein: CASSPLAVLQETQYF.